Presented here are 16 T cell receptor beta chains from one specimen sequenced in a study of blood T cell repertoires in COVID-19. The method was immunoSEQ multiplex PCR; TCRdb's version includes in-frame clones alone and lacks a portion of them. Altogether 490,000 or so clones are present, about nine tenths being singletons, with the ten largest covering 6.5% to 9.5%. Sequencing was carried out using PBMCs or T cells enriched from blood (not recorded which). The receptors here all came from an older woman who had recovered from COVID-19.

This clone was detected only a few times. The chain uses TRBV6-5 and TRBJ2-7; 8 nucleotides line up with TRBD1. Germline lookup yields CDR1 MNHEY and CDR2 SVGAGI. The CDR3 is 12 amino acids. V gave up 5 bases and J gave up 6 bases; unmatched junction bases: 3. In DNA form, the CDR3 reads TGTGCCAGCAGTCCAGGGGGCGGCGAGCAGTACGTC. Translation: CASSPGGGEQYV.

The chain couples TRBV7-9 to TRBJ1-1; D unresolved. This CDR3 region has 14 residues. CDR1 and CDR2 from the germline V gene are SEHNR and FQNEAQ (reference sequence). Trimming stripped 1 base from V and 4 bases from J, with 10 bases between. The CDR3 region is CASSLGGSGTEAFF. The DNA for the CDR3 is TGTGCCAGCAGCTTAGGAGGCAGTGGCACTGAAGCTTTCTTT.

V usage is TRBV5-6 and J usage is TRBJ2-5; 10 bases are shared with TRBD2. Germline V gene data show CDR1 as SGHDT and CDR2 as YYEEEE. The CDR3 is made up of 16 amino acids. V gave up 4 bases and J gave up 7 bases; unmatched junction bases: 13. Written as DNA, the CDR3 is TGTGCCAGCAGCAGGAGACTAGCGGGCTTAGGGGGGACCCAGTACTTC. Amino acids: CASSRRLAGLGGTQYF.

The rearrangement uses TRBV13 and TRBJ1-2, with 7 bases fitting TRBD1. CDR1 PRHDT and CDR2 FYEKMQ come from the germline V gene (reference sequence). The ends lost 4 bases at V and 1 base at J; junction bases unmatched: 3. The CDR3 is made up of 14 amino acids. CDR3 DNA sequence: TGTGCCAGCAGCTCTAGACAGGGTAACTATGGCTACACCTTC. Protein sequence: CASSSRQGNYGYTF.

Notes on this clone: This specimen includes other DNA sequences encoding the same CDR3. The gene calls are TRBV21-1 and TRBJ2-5; the table's D call of TRBD2 was not tested on the DNA. TRBV21-1 is a pseudogene locus. CDR3 size: 12 residues. The CDR3 here is CASSKGEETQYF. CDR3 DNA sequence: TGTGCCAGCAGCAAAGGTGAGGAGACCCAGTACTTC.

V and J are TRBV7-2 and TRBJ2-1, with D maybe TRBD2 (7 bases). Trimming shortened V by 5 bases and J by 5 bases, and 22 bases separated the two germline ends. Germline loops: CDR1 SGHTA, CDR2 FQGNSA. The CDR3 runs to 17 residues. DNA of the CDR3: TGTGCCAGCAGCCCGGGGGGAAGGGGGAAAACGGACAATGAGCAGTTCTTC. As protein: CASSPGGRGKTDNEQFF.

Details on this clone: This specimen includes other DNA sequences encoding the same CDR3. The V and J genes are TRBV7-2 and TRBJ2-3, with D perhaps matching TRBD1 (5 bases). The CDR3 totals 13 residues. With 1 base removed from V and 4 bases from J, the gap between germline ends came to 6 bases. The V gene's germline CDR1 is SGHTA and CDR2 FQGNSA. The CDR3 sequence: CASSLGGPDTQYF. Here the CDR3 DNA reads TGTGCCAGCAGCTTAGGGGGCCCAGATACGCAGTATTTT.

The gene calls are TRBV24-1 and TRBJ1-4; 7 bases are shared with TRBD1. CDR1 and CDR2 from the germline V gene are KGHDR and SFDVKD. The V and J ends lost 3 bases and 8 bases, in that order; junction bases with no gene match: 8. This CDR3 comprises 15 residues. CDR3 amino acids: CATSDATGAGEKLFF. In DNA, the CDR3 is TGTGCCACCAGTGATGCTACAGGGGCAGGGGAAAAACTGTTTTTT.

The rearrangement joins TRBV6-5 to TRBJ1-1; maybe TRBD1 (5 bases). V was shortened by 6 bases and J by 4 bases, with 15 bases between the two germline ends. The CDR3 is 14 residues long. Germline CDR1 is MNHEY and CDR2 is SVGAGI. CDR3 region: CASSPGLRGTEAFF. The CDR3 DNA reads as TGTGCCAGCAGCCCGGGACTCCGTGGCACTGAAGCTTTCTTT.

The chain employs TRBV5-1 and TRBJ1-6; 9 bases line up with TRBD1. This CDR3 is built from 15 residues. Germline V CDR1 and CDR2: SGHRS, YFSETQ. With V trimmed by 4 bases and J by 10 bases, 9 bases remained unmatched. The CDR3, as DNA: TGCGCCAGCAGCACCCGGACAGGGGTTGAGTCACCCCTCCACTTT. Encoded protein: CASSTRTGVESPLHF.

This rearrangement joins TRBV5-4 to TRBJ1-2; 7 nucleotides agree with TRBD1. The junction had 5 bases not matched to a gene; V was cut back by 0 bases and J by 6 bases. The CDR3 runs 14 residues. Germline V lookup: CDR1 SGHNT, CDR2 YYREEE (reference sequence). The CDR3 nucleotides are TGTGCCAGCAGCTTGGGCTCAGGGGGAGATGGCTACACCTTC. This sequence encodes CASSLGSGGDGYTF.

This chain uses TRBV19 with TRBJ2-7; 7 bases agree with TRBD1. Germline CDR1 LNHDA, CDR2 SQIVND (reference sequence). The CDR3 totals 12 residues. With V trimmed by 5 bases and J by 3 bases, 1 base remained unmatched. CDR3 sequence reads: CASSRQGYEQYF. In DNA, the CDR3 is TGTGCCAGTAGTCGACAGGGCTACGAGCAGTACTTC.

The chain employs TRBV12-5 and TRBJ2-1; 9 bases map to TRBD1. J lost 7 bases, V lost 6 bases, and 10 bases had no gene match. CDR1 is LGHNT and CDR2 is FRNRAP in the germline V gene. There are 15 residues in the CDR3. The CDR3 nucleotides are TGTGCTAGTGGCCTGACAGGGGGGCAAAGGAATGAGCAGTTCTTC. Protein product: CASGLTGGQRNEQFF.

The V call is TRBV30, the J call TRBJ1-4; 12 nucleotides align to TRBD1. This CDR3 has 18 amino acids. CDR1 and CDR2 (germline): GTSNPN, SVGIG (reference sequence). J was trimmed by 8 bases and V by 2 bases; bases with no gene match: 15. CDR3 sequence: CAWSRLWGQGAGEEKLFF. The CDR3 bases are TGTGCCTGGAGTAGACTGTGGGGACAGGGGGCCGGGGAGGAAAAACTGTTTTTT.

The CDR3 DNA sequence: TGTGCCACCAGTGATATGTTGGGGCGTTCGAACACCGGGGAGCTGTTTTTT. Amino acids: CATSDMLGRSNTGELFF. The chain joins TRBV24-1 to TRBJ2-2; D perhaps matches TRBD1 (5 bases). The CDR3 covers 17 residues. V was pared by 3 bases and J by 0 bases, with 13 bases between. Germline V gives CDR1 KGHDR, CDR2 SFDVKD.

Turning to this clone: Other DNA variants within this sample encode the same CDR3. The CDR3 nucleotides are TGTGCCTGGAGTGTACGGGGGAGTGAGCAGTACTTC. This gives the protein CAWSVRGSEQYF. The chain couples TRBV30 to TRBJ2-7; perhaps TRBD2 as D (6 bases). The germline V gene has CDR1 GTSNPN and CDR2 SVGIG (reference sequence). This CDR3 has 12 amino acids. Trimming shortened V by 0 bases and J by 7 bases, and 10 bases separated the two germline ends.